A selection of T cell receptor beta chains follows, all from one sample in a study of blood T cell repertoires in COVID-19. TCRdb's table, derived via immunoSEQ multiplex PCR, lists solely in-frame clones and lacks some. The data show about 97,000 clones, about 86% seen once. The sequencing input was peripheral blood. The receptors were gathered from a human donor in a cohort sampled during active COVID-19. The CDR3 runs from the conserved cysteine through the conserved F or W. D genes are given only for firm matches. Clone size is stated in some rows and not others, as once, few, many or a class when expanded.

TRBJ2-5 . TRBV5-1 16 TRBD2 CASSSLAGGPQETQYF TGCGCCAGCAGCTCGTTAGCGGGGGGGCCCCAAGAGACCCAGTACTTC
TRBJ2-5 . TRBV19 13 . CASSIAHRETQYF TGTGCCAGTAGTATAGCCCACAGGGAGACCCAGTACTTC
TRBJ2-7 . TRBV6-2/TRBV6-3 14 TRBD1 CASNPGTGVYEQYF TGTGCCAGCAACCCTGGGACAGGGGTTTACGAGCAGTACTTC
TRBJ2-1 . TRBV5-1 15 . CASSLISGPYNEQFF TGCGCCAGCAGCTTGATTAGCGGACCATACAATGAGCAGTTCTTC
TRBJ2-2 once TRBV5-1 15 TRBD2 CASGETSGNTGELFF TGCGCCAGCGGAGAGACTAGCGGGAACACCGGGGAGCTGTTTTTT
TRBJ1-1 . TRBV28 14 . CASINGGPEAEAFF TGTGCCAGCATTAACGGAGGGCCCGAAGCTGAAGCTTTCTTT
TRBJ2-1 . TRBV10-3 20 TRBD2 CAISGRLAGSYTISYNEQFF TGTGCCATCAGTGGCCGACTAGCGGGATCTTACACAATCTCCTACAATGAGCAGTTCTTC
TRBJ1-3 . TRBV5-1 16 TRBD1 CASSLATGAIGNTIYF TGCGCCAGCAGCTTGGCCACAGGGGCTATTGGAAACACCATATATTTT
TRBJ1-5 . TRBV20-1 14 . CSASSLSVRRPQHF TGCAGTGCTAGTAGTCTCAGTGTACGTCGGCCCCAGCATTTT
TRBJ2-7 few TRBV5-6 14 TRBD1 CASTPTGSVYEQYF TGTGCCAGCACGCCGACAGGGAGTGTCTACGAGCAGTACTTC
TRBJ2-1 . TRBV5-8 18 TRBD2 CASSLTGLAGSSYNEQFF TGTGCCAGCAGCTTAACGGGACTAGCGGGCAGCTCCTACAATGAGCAGTTCTTC
TRBJ1-1 . TRBV6-2/TRBV6-3 16 TRBD1 CASSYTDRLFDTEAFF TGTGCCAGCAGTTACACGGACAGGTTGTTTGACACTGAAGCTTTCTTT
TRBJ2-1 . TRBV7-9 16 . CASSSNLPLRYNEQFF TGTGCCAGCAGCTCTAATTTACCCCTTAGATACAATGAGCAGTTCTTC